A selection of T cell receptor beta chains follows, all from one sample in a study of T cell responses to AZD1222 COVID-19 vaccine. The data were produced by immunoSEQ multiplex PCR, yet TCRdb's version contains in-frame clones alone and is incomplete. The repertoire holds about 140,000 clones, approximately 93% seen once, with more than 0.9% in the top ten. The sample was peripheral blood, taken 28 days after the second AZD1222 dose. These receptor sequences come from an adult who received the AZD1222 COVID-19 vaccine. The CDR3 runs from the conserved cysteine through the conserved F or W. Each record gives: J gene, V gene, clone size, D gene, CDR3 DNA, CDR3 protein. D genes are given only for firm matches. Only part of the rows carry a size: once, few, many, or a class if the clone is expanded.

TRBJ2-1	TRBV2	NA	TRBD2	TGTGCCAGCAGTGCCGGGACTAGCGCAACTTACAATGAGCAGTTCTTC	CASSAGTSATYNEQFF
TRBJ1-2	TRBV6-2/TRBV6-3	NA	NA	TGTGCCAGCAGTAGGGACCTGTGGGATGGCTACACCTTC	CASSRDLWDGYTF
TRBJ1-1	TRBV15	NA	NA	TGTGCCACCAGCAGAGCGGGGCAGGCGAACACTGAAGCTTTCTTT	CATSRAGQANTEAFF
TRBJ1-1	TRBV9	NA	NA	TGTGCCAGCAGCGTAGCTGGTACCTCGAACACTGAAGCTTTCTTT	CASSVAGTSNTEAFF
TRBJ2-7	TRBV6-5	NA	NA	TGTGCCAGCAGTTACGGCCAATACGAGCAGTACTTC	CASSYGQYEQYF
TRBJ1-5	TRBV21-1	NA	NA	TGTGCCAGCAGCCAAACCTTCCGGGACAGTTATAGCAATCAGCCCCAGCATTTT	CASSQTFRDSYSNQPQHF
TRBJ1-1	TRBV27	NA	NA	TGTGCCAGCAGTTCCTTGACAGAGTTGAACACTGAAGCTTTCTTT	CASSSLTELNTEAFF
TRBJ2-1	TRBV19	NA	TRBD1	TGTGCCAGTAGTATAGATCCCGGGACAGGGGCCGATTCCTACAATGAGCAGTTCTTC	CASSIDPGTGADSYNEQFF
TRBJ1-1	TRBV7-9	NA	NA	TGTGCCAGCAGCTCACAAAAAGGGCAGGGTGTGAAAGCTTTCTTT	CASSSQKGQGVKAFF
TRBJ1-2	TRBV7-3	NA	NA	TGTGCCAGCAGCAACACGGGTCCCCAACCACGGGATGGCTACACCTTC	CASSNTGPQPRDGYTF
TRBJ1-1	TRBV6-1	NA	TRBD1	TGTGCCAGCAATGAACAGGGGACCACTGAAGCTTTCTTT	CASNEQGTTEAFF
TRBJ2-7	TRBV5-5	NA	NA	TGTGCCAGCAGCCCCGGAGTTACCTACGAGCAGTACTTC	CASSPGVTYEQYF
TRBJ2-5	TRBV7-2	NA	TRBD2	TGTGCCAGCAGCTTCCGACTAGCGGGGGGGCGAGAGACCCAGTACTTC	CASSFRLAGGRETQYF
TRBJ2-7	TRBV6-1	NA	NA	TGTGCCAGCAGTGAAAGGGCAGGAACGACGTGGGAGCAGTACTTC	CASSERAGTTWEQYF
TRBJ2-2	TRBV13	NA	NA	TGTGCCAGCAGCTTATCGCTAGAGGGCTCATGGTCCGGGGAGCTGTTTTTT	CASSLSLEGSWSGELFF
TRBJ1-1	TRBV19	NA	TRBD1	TGTGCCAGTAGTGAGATCGCCGGGACAGGGGACACTGAAGCTTTCTTT	CASSEIAGTGDTEAFF
TRBJ1-5	TRBV7-8	NA	NA	TGTGCCAGCAGCTTACCGTGGGACGGCAATCAGCCCCAGCATTTT	CASSLPWDGNQPQHF
TRBJ2-7	TRBV3-1/TRBV3-2	NA	NA	TGTGCCAGCAGCCCCTATGGGGGAGGCTCCTACGAGCAGTACTTC	CASSPYGGGSYEQYF
TRBJ1-2	TRBV11-2	NA	TRBD1	TGTGCCAGCAGCTTAGTAGAGGGGCAGGGGGATCTCTATGGCTACACCTTC	CASSLVEGQGDLYGYTF
TRBJ1-5	TRBV19	once	NA	TGTGCCAGTAGATCCGGACGTAATAGCAATCAGCCCCAGCATTTT	CASRSGRNSNQPQHF
TRBJ2-7	TRBV4-1	few	TRBD1	TGCGCCAGCAGCCAGCAAACAGGGGATTATTACGGCGAGCAGTACTTC	CASSQQTGDYYGEQYF
TRBJ1-1	TRBV2	NA	NA	TGTGCCAGCAGTTCTTACCTCCCCGGGAACACTGAAGCTTTCTTT	CASSSYLPGNTEAFF
TRBJ2-7	TRBV27	NA	NA	TGTGCCAGCAGTTTGGGCAGCGCTTACGAGCAGTACTTC	CASSLGSAYEQYF
TRBJ2-3	TRBV7-8	NA	NA	TGTGCCAGCAGCTTATGGACAGCGCCTAGCACAGATACGCAGTATTTT	CASSLWTAPSTDTQYF
TRBJ2-3	TRBV7-2	NA	NA	TGTGCCAGCAGCTTAGCGGGGGGGCTTTGGACAGATACGCAGTATTTT	CASSLAGGLWTDTQYF
TRBJ1-2	TRBV3-1/TRBV3-2	once	NA	TGTGCCAGCAGCCAAGATCGAAGGACAGTCAACTATGGCTACACCTTC	CASSQDRRTVNYGYTF
TRBJ2-2	TRBV5-4	NA	TRBD2	TGTGCCAGCAGCTTGGTTGGTAGCGGGACTAGCGGGGAGCTGTTTTTT	CASSLVGSGTSGELFF
TRBJ1-1	TRBV14	once	NA	TGTGCCAGCAGCTCCCCAGGGGAGGGTTGGACTGAAGCTTTCTTT	CASSSPGEGWTEAFF
TRBJ2-7	TRBV18	NA	NA	TGTGCCAGCTCACCACTGGACAGTCGATCCTACGAGCAGTACTTC	CASSPLDSRSYEQYF
TRBJ1-2	TRBV27	NA	TRBD1	TGTGCCAGCAGTTTAGGACAGGGTTCGATTGGCTACACCTTC	CASSLGQGSIGYTF